The present T cell receptor beta chain was sequenced within a study of blood T cell repertoires in COVID-19. Study overall: Material from acute and convalescent COVID-19 was sourced from the United States, Italy and Spain. Sample material is recorded as cDNA or gDNA derived from T cells, B-cell-depleted T cells, or PBMCs.

Germline CDR1 and CDR2: MGHRA and YSYEKL. This CDR3 has 18 residues. With V trimmed by 6 bases and J by 8 bases, 18 bases remained unmatched. The authors' processing: From reference gene primer amplification, estimates of nucleated cell counts were derived. Profiled with immunoSEQ multiplex PCR; TCRdb holds only in-frame clones, not every one. V and J calls and clone size are given by that table; D and trimming were obtained from the DNA. This table has hundreds of thousands of clones, roughly 87% appearing once. Sequencing was carried out using peripheral blood. The chain couples TRBV4-1 to TRBJ1-4; 10 nucleotides line up with TRBD1. The receptor was derived from a woman aged 18-30 years who had recovered from COVID-19. The CDR3, as DNA: TGCGCCAGCAGTCACAAGCCGGGACAGGGGCGTCAATGGGAAAAACTGTTTTTT. Encoded protein: CASSHKPGQGRQWEKLFF.